The clone carrying this TCR beta chain was counted a few times. Its antigen is as yet unknown. CDR1 and CDR2 from the germline V gene are SQVTM and ANQGSEA. This CDR3 contains 13 residues. V was cut by 7 bases and J by 4 bases, with 16 bases left in between. This entry comes from a study of response to subunit inactivated influenza vaccine. Whole-study findings and limits: Few new T cells, the authors suggested, are recruited by each seasonal influenza vaccination.

TCRdb passed the RT-PCR reads through MiXCR, listing each CDR3 protein once. In the table there are 500,000 or so distinct CDR3 sequences, about 15% of which are singletons. This chain joins TRBV29-1 and TRBJ1-2; TRBD1 is a possible D gene (6 bases). This receptor was taken from a man aged 50 to 69 who received an inactivated influenza vaccine. Material: CD4+ T cells sorted from PBMCs, obtained around 25 months after vaccination. CDR3 nucleotides: TGCAGCGCCCTGGGGGGCAGACCCTATGGCTACACCTTC. Protein sequence: CSALGGRPYGYTF. The full variable domain, rest sourced from reference TRBV29-1 and TRBJ1-2, is SAVISQKPSRDICQRGTSLTIQCQVDSQVTMMFWYRQQPGQSLTLIATANQGSEATYESGFVIDKFPISRPNLTFSTLTVSNMSPEDSSIYLCSALGGRPYGYTFGSGTRLTVV.